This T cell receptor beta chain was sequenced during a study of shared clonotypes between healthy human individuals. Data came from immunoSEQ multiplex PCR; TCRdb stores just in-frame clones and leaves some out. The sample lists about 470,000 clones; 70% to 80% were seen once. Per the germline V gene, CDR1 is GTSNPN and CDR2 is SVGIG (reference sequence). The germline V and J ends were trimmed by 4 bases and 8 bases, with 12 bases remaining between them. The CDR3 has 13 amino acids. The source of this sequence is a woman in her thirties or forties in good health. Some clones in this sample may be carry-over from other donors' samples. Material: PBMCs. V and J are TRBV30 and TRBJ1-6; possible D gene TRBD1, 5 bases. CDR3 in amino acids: CAWTGPVDSPLHF. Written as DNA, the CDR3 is TGTGCCTGGACAGGGCCTGTCGATTCACCCCTCCACTTT.